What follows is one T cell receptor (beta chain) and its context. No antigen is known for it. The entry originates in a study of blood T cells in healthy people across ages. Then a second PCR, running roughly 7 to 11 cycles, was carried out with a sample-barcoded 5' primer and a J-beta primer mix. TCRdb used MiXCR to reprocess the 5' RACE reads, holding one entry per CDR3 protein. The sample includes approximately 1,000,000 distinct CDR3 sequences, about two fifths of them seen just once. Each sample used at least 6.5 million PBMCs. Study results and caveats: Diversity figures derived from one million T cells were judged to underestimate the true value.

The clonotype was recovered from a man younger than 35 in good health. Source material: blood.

CDR3 sequence: CASSYSSSGGFGTDTQYF. DNA for the CDR3: TGTGCCAGCAGTTACTCGAGTAGCGGGGGGTTCGGGACAGATACGCAGTATTTT. V is TRBV6-5 and J is TRBJ2-3, with 10 bases that match TRBD2. The CDR3 totals 18 residues. J was trimmed by 3 bases and V by 0 bases; bases with no gene match: 9. CDR1 and CDR2 from the germline V gene are MNHEY and SVGAGI.